This TCR beta chain is from a study of T cells in Graves' hyperthyroidism and ophthalmopathy. What was amplified from RNA transcripts were TCR beta CDR3 regions. HTBI primers were employed in a first-round RT-PCR of the TCR CDR3. TCRdb reprocessed the multiplex PCR reads via MiXCR and lists one record per CDR3 protein. The sample lists roughly 380,000 distinct CDR3 sequences, roughly 12% occurring once. Thyroid ultrasound, orbital computed tomography, clinical symptoms, and serum thyroxine and TRAb underpinned diagnoses. The CDR3 totals 16 residues. Germline assignment: CDR1 MDHEN and CDR2 SYDVKM. V dropped 4 bases and J dropped 4 bases, with 19 bases sitting between them. The sample holds many counts of this clonotype. The antigen is not known. Study outcomes and limitations: Most thyroid clonotypes that were expanded above 0.001 also turned up in blood.

The sample was blood. This receptor was identified in a man younger than 45 with Graves' hyperthyroidism that later progressed to Graves' ophthalmopathy. The chain uses TRBV28 and TRBJ1-2, with D possibly matching TRBD1 (5 bases). CDR3 sequence (DNA): TGTGCCAGCAGTTCAGGGATACGCGGTCGGGCCTATGGCTACACCTTC. Protein sequence: CASSSGIRGRAYGYTF.